The T cell receptor beta chain under discussion was sequenced for a study of control samples from healthy donors and cancer patients (dated by TCRdb to 2018 to 2021). Library generation was performed with the immunoSEQ multiplex PCR assay. TCRdb provides this immuneACCESS table in a form limited to in-frame rearrangements. Some clones are lacking; in checked studies, under half of them reflect an unresolved V gene, and why the rest are absent is not known. This sample comprises 150,000 to 200,000 clones, 90% to 95% of them detected only once. The ten largest clones take up 1.2% to 1.5% of the sample. The CDR3 sequence holds 17 residues, the cysteine and phenylalanine included. Only CDR3 DNA remains: 51 bases, in frame from the first base. V was cut back by 1 base and J by 0 bases, leaving a gap of 13 bases between them. For CDR1 and CDR2, the germline V gene lists SGHVS and FNYEAQ. Comments on this clone: No cognate antigen has been identified for it. Per-nucleotide qualities are absent, and no much larger clonotype sits a single base away.

The clonotype was recovered from a woman aged 18-35 years in good health. Material: blood. This chain is built from TRBV7-6 and TRBJ2-1, and TRBD2 may be the D gene, going by 5 matching bases. The bases are TGTGCCAGCAGCTTAGACGTTCGAGGGCCCTCCTACAATGAGCAGTTCTTC. Its translation reads: CASSLDVRGPSYNEQFF.